These 5 T cell receptor beta chains came from one sample sequenced in a study of OX40 agonist ivuxolimab in advanced cancers. Repertoires were generated with immunoSEQ multiplex PCR, while TCRdb's copy carries only in-frame clones and drops some. The data hold 73,000 or so clones, with about 81% observed a single time. Specimen: CD4+ or CD8+ T cells sorted from blood, collected in a trial of the OX40 agonist ivuxolimab. These receptors were taken from an adult with an advanced solid tumor such as melanoma, head and neck, liver or kidney cancer.

A note on this clone: This may be a read error: a much more frequent sequence differs by one nucleotide. J is TRBJ1-1 and V is TRBV6-6; D might be TRBD1 (5 bases). V lost 5 bases to trimming and J lost 1 base, with 5 bases between them. The germline CDR1 and CDR2 sequences are MNHNY and SVGAGI (reference sequence). This CDR3 spans 12 amino acids. The CDR3 here is CASSQGNTEAFF. As DNA, the CDR3 is TGTGCCAGCAGTCAGGGGAACACTGAAGCTTTCTTT.

This chain joins TRBV15 and TRBJ2-1; unclear D gene. The CDR3 is 13 residues long. V was trimmed by 0 bases and J by 8 bases, leaving 8 bases between them. CDR1 LNHNV and CDR2 YYDKDF come from the germline V gene (reference sequence). CDR3 bases: TGTGCCACCAGCAGAGATCTGGCGGATGAGCAGTTCTTC. Amino acid sequence: CATSRDLADEQFF.

The CDR3 DNA reads as TGCAGCGCCGGGAGTTTAAGGGGTGAGCAGTTCTTC. Amino acids: CSAGSLRGEQFF. The chain carries TRBV29-1 and TRBJ2-1; D is possibly TRBD2 (6 bases). The CDR3 has 12 residues. V was shortened by 7 bases and J by 9 bases, with 16 bases between the two germline ends. The V gene's germline CDR1 is SQVTM and CDR2 ANQGSEA.

Worth noting for this clone: One end of the junction does not line up with germline, which may come from a read error. This rearrangement joins TRBV27 to TRBJ2-6; 9 nucleotides line up with TRBD1. CDR1 and CDR2 from the germline V gene are MNHEY and SMNVEV (reference sequence). The CDR3 totals 19 residues. CDR3 in amino acids: CASSLLQGATSSGANVLTF. CDR3 bases: TGTGCCAGCAGCTTATTACAGGGGGCGACAAGCTCTGGGGCCAACGTCCTGACTTTC.

The chain uses TRBV6-1 and TRBJ2-2; 9 positions match TRBD2. After removal of 2 bases from V and 11 bases from J, the junction contained 15 bases not matched to a gene. CDR3 size: 17 residues. From germline, CDR1 is MNHNS and CDR2 SASEGT. CDR3 DNA: TGTGCCAGCAGTGAACGAACTGGCGGGAGGGCGCGAGACGAGCTGTTTTTT. Its protein product is CASSERTGGRARDELFF.